Each of the 15 T cell receptor beta chains below was sequenced from the same sample in a study of T cells after yellow fever vaccination. TCRdb re-called the 5' RACE reads through MiXCR, storing one row per CDR3 protein. The repertoire holds around 550,000 distinct CDR3 sequences, with under 25% as singletons. Material: PBMCs, obtained 15 days after the yellow fever booster vaccination. These receptors all come from a man aged 30 to 39 who received the YFV17D yellow fever vaccine.

The chain recombines TRBV20-1 with TRBJ2-3; 9 bases align to TRBD2. In germline, CDR1 is DFQATT, CDR2 SNEGSKA (reference sequence). V gave up 0 bases and J gave up 6 bases; unmatched junction bases: 7. This CDR3 spans 15 amino acids. Here the CDR3 reads CSAREREGPSDTQYF. CDR3 bases: TGCAGTGCTAGAGAGCGGGAGGGTCCGTCCGATACGCAGTATTTT.

The J gene is TRBJ2-7, the V gene TRBV6-5; 8 positions agree with TRBD2. The ends lost 2 bases at V and 5 bases at J; junction bases unmatched: 11. There are 16 residues in the CDR3. CDR1 MNHEY and CDR2 SVGAGI come from the germline V gene. The CDR3 region has the DNA TGTGCCAGCAGTTACCCCGTCAGCGGGAGTTGGCACGAGCAGTACTTC. Translated: CASSYPVSGSWHEQYF.

This clonotype was counted only a few times. The V and J genes are TRBV10-3 and TRBJ2-1, with no clear D. V lost 2 bases and J 14 bases, leaving 22 bases between the germline ends. The germline V gene encodes CDR1 ENHRY and CDR2 SYGVKD. CDR3 length equals 15 residues. The CDR3 nucleotides are TGTGCCATCAGTGAGGTCGGCTGGCAGTCTGCCCCGAAGTTCTTC. Translating gives CAISEVGWQSAPKFF.

J is TRBJ2-1 and V is TRBV21-1; TRBD2, the table's D call, lacks a check against the DNA. TRBV21-1 is labeled a pseudogene. The CDR3 spans 14 residues. CDR3 sequence (DNA): TGTGCCAGCAGCAAAGGACTAGCGGTACCCTTTAGGTTCTTC. It is translated as CASSKGLAVPFRFF.

This clonotype was seen repeatedly, ten times or more. The V and J genes are TRBV6-2 or TRBV6-3 and TRBJ2-2; tentative D call: TRBD2 (6 bases). Trimming took 4 bases from V and 1 from J, leaving 19 bases between them. This CDR3 spans 18 amino acids. Germline V gene lookup returns CDR1 MNHEY and CDR2 SVGEGT. The CDR3 region is CASSFTSGQALNTGELFF. The CDR3 DNA sequence: TGTGCCAGCAGTTTTACAAGCGGGCAGGCCCTGAACACCGGGGAGCTGTTTTTT.

The chain carries TRBV12-3 or TRBV12-4 and TRBJ2-2; D is unresolved. CDR3 size: 15 residues. Trimming shortened V by 3 bases and J by 4 bases, and 12 bases separated the two germline ends. The CDR3 sequence is CASSFSGSGTGELFF. CDR3 bases: TGTGCCAGCAGTTTTTCCGGGTCTGGCACCGGGGAGCTGTTTTTT.

This clonotype was found a few times. This chain connects TRBV7-9 to TRBJ1-5; the D is unclear. This CDR3 contains 14 residues. From germline, CDR1 is SEHNR and CDR2 FQNEAQ (reference sequence). Trimming cost V 0 bases and J 9 bases, with 12 bases left between them. CDR3 loop: CASSLAAGLGPQHF. CDR3 bases: TGTGCCAGCAGCTTAGCGGCAGGATTGGGGCCCCAGCATTTT.

The CDR3 region is CASKNHQETQYF. CDR3 DNA sequence: TGTGCCAGCAAGAACCACCAAGAGACCCAGTACTTC. The rearrangement links TRBV11-2 to TRBJ2-5; D is unresolved. Per germline, CDR1 SGHAT and CDR2 FQNNGV. Trimming removed 7 bases at V and 0 bases at J, with 6 bases between. This CDR3 comprises 12 residues.

The CDR3: CASSSRGMADTQYF. CDR3 nucleotide sequence: TGTGCCAGTAGTTCCCGGGGCATGGCAGATACGCAGTATTTT. The V call is TRBV19, the J call TRBJ2-3; D possibly matches TRBD1 or TRBD2 (5 bases each). Trimming pared 5 bases from V and 4 bases from J, leaving 13 bases between. The CDR3 extends over 14 amino acids. The germline CDR1 and CDR2 sequences are LNHDA and SQIVND (reference sequence).

This clonotype was observed a handful of times. The rearrangement joins TRBV9 to TRBJ2-2, with D perhaps TRBD1 (6 bases). Germline loops: CDR1 SGDLS, CDR2 YYNGEE. This CDR3 has 14 residues. Trimming left V 9 bases short and J 1 base short, with 13 bases between. The CDR3 DNA reads TGTGCCACCTCACCGGGACAGAACACCGGGGAGCTGTTTTTT. Amino acid sequence: CATSPGQNTGELFF.

This clonotype was seen only a few times. V is TRBV24-1 and J is TRBJ1-2; 10 bases line up with TRBD1. CDR1 KGHDR and CDR2 SFDVKD come from the germline V gene. With 3 bases clipped from V and 6 bases from J, the junction kept 3 bases outside the gene matches. The CDR3 sequence is 14 residues long. CDR3 region: CATSDAGTGDGYTF. The CDR3 DNA sequence: TGTGCCACCAGTGATGCGGGGACAGGGGATGGCTACACCTTC.

The chain is built from TRBV7-2 and TRBJ1-4; 8 bases are a match to TRBD1. V dropped 6 bases and J dropped 10; count of bases not matched to a gene: 13. Germline CDR1 and CDR2: SGHTA and FQGNSA. The CDR3 spans 15 residues. The CDR3 DNA reads TGTGCCAGCAGTCCAGTCAGGGGGCCGTATGTAAAACTGTTTTTT. Its protein product is CASSPVRGPYVKLFF.

The chain is built from TRBV29-1 and TRBJ2-1, with TRBD2 as a possible D gene (6 bases). Per germline, CDR1 SQVTM and CDR2 ANQGSEA. The CDR3 runs to 12 residues. Trimming pared 5 bases from V and 7 bases from J, leaving 12 bases between. Here the CDR3 DNA reads TGCAGCGTTACTAGCACGGGGAATGAGCAGTTCTTC. This encodes CSVTSTGNEQFF.

This clonotype showed up just a few times. The rearrangement links TRBV5-1 to TRBJ2-7; maybe TRBD2 (5 bases). CDR3 length: 15 amino acids. Looked up from germline, CDR1 is SGHRS and CDR2 is YFSETQ. The ends were cut back, 0 bases at V and 3 bases at J, with 13 bases in the middle. In nucleotides, the CDR3 is TGCGCCAGCAGCTTGGCCGTTAGAGGGATCTACGAGCAGTACTTC. This sequence encodes CASSLAVRGIYEQYF.

This clonotype was detected only a few times. The V and J genes are TRBV20-1 and TRBJ2-7; D is ambiguous. This CDR3 has 14 residues. Germline CDR1 is DFQATT and CDR2 is SNEGSKA (reference sequence). The ends were cut back, 7 bases at V and 0 bases at J, with 16 bases in the middle. The CDR3 is CSVFPAPSSYEQYF. CDR3 DNA sequence: TGCAGTGTGTTTCCGGCGCCCAGCTCCTACGAGCAGTACTTC.